This TCR beta chain comes out of a study of regulatory T cells in long-lasting Graves disease. The germline CDR1 and CDR2 sequences are DFQATT and SNEGSKA (reference sequence). The V end was cut by 6 bases, the J end by 0 bases, with 2 bases between. The CDR3 length is 10 residues. This clonotype was found many times. What it recognizes is unknown. Documented time point: persistent/refractory GD, antithyroid drugs over 5 years with positive TRAb. With RNA extracted from PBMCs as input, the TCR library was made. CDR3-region Arm-PCR and iRepertoire HTBI primers produced the TCR beta libraries. A single record per CDR3 protein comes from TCRdb applying MiXCR to the multiplex PCR reads. The sample has 430,000 or so distinct CDR3 sequences; roughly 23% are singletons. Notes on the study in general: Persistent disease samples used TRBV28, TRBJ1-2 and TRBJ2-5 preferentially.

The sample consisted of peripheral blood mononuclear cells (PBMCs), taken when the disease was refractory, from a patient treated with antithyroid drugs. The sequence derives from a female donor with Graves disease. The genes are TRBV20-1 and TRBJ2-5; no reliable D call. This CDR3 is CSADQETQYF. For the CDR3, the DNA is TGCAGTGCAGACCAAGAGACCCAGTACTTC.